This record looks at one TCR beta chain sequence and its context. What it recognizes is unknown. Overlapping HIV-1 Gag 15-mer peptides at about 1 ug per peptide per mL were used. Memory cells lacking CD40L and CD69 with high CD45RO were sorted. Stimulated PBMCs had first been depleted of CD8+ T cells. The immunoSEQ assay was version 4, run in survey mode. The data were produced by immunoSEQ multiplex PCR, yet TCRdb's version contains in-frame clones alone and is incomplete. The table shows over 30,000 clones, with roughly 80% occurring only once. This sample is drawn from a study of persistence of HIV-infected CD4 T cells. Findings of the study overall: Degenerate expanded CDR3beta sequences were enriched among CMV- and Gag-responding cells.

The CDR3 totals 13 residues. Germline CDR1 and CDR2: MGHRA and YSYEKL. The ends were cut back, 2 bases at V and 6 bases at J, with 7 bases in the middle. The specimen was cultured CD4+ T cells from PBMCs, collected from a patient who received antiretroviral therapy. This TCR was recovered from an adult with HIV. The donor label of this sample is uncertain. The rearrangement links TRBV4-1 to TRBJ2-2; no definite D call. The CDR3 loop is CASSQSGSGELFF. The CDR3 DNA is TGCGCCAGCAGCCAATCCGGGTCCGGGGAGCTGTTTTTT.